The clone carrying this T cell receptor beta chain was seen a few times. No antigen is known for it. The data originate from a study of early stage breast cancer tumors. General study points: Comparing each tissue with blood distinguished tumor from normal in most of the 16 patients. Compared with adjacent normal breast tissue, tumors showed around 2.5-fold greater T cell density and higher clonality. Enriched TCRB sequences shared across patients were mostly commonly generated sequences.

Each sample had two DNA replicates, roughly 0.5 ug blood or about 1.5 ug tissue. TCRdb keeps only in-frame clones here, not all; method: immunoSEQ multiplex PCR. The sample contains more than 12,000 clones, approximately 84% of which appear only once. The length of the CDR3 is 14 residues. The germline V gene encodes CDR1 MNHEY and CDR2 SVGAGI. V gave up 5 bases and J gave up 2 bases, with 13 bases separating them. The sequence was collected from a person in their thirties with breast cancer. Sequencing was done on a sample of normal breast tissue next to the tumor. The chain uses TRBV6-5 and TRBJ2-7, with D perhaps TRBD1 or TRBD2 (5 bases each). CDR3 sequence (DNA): TGTGCCAGCAGTCCTCTTACGGGGCCCTACGAGCAGTACTTC. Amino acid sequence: CASSPLTGPYEQYF.